The sequence of this TCR beta chain was determined in a study of T cell responses to AZD1222 COVID-19 vaccine. This CDR3 region has 16 residues. Assay: immunoSEQ multiplex PCR; the TCRdb copy retains only in-frame clones and omits some. The sample carries fewer than 150,000 clones, approximately 90% recorded once. Study findings and constraints: Spike-spanning, vaccine-associated CD4 TCRs were dominant at 160-218 and 743-854. The study sampled repertoires only after the peak T cell response. Nearly half of unique spike-specific TCRs reportedly avoided B.1.351 and B.1.1.7 mutated regions. The donors showed a predominance of white British ancestry and of females, with possible underestimation of clonal diversity.

Regarding this clone: What it binds is unknown.

The TCR sequence derives from an adult who received the AZD1222 COVID-19 vaccine. This specimen was peripheral blood, taken 28 days after the second AZD1222 dose. V is TRBV21-1 and J is TRBJ2-3; TRBD2, the D gene given by the table, was not confirmed from the DNA. TRBV21-1 is classified as a pseudogene. CDR3 nucleotide sequence: TGTGCCAGCAGCAAACGGACTAGCGGTAGCACAGATACGCAGTATTTT. It is translated as CASSKRTSGSTDTQYF.